Sequencing of this TCR beta chain was carried out in a study of T-cell reconstitution after alpha-beta-depleted transplantation in children. General study findings and limits: Surviving thymic progenitors and recipient T cells were the source of high TCRbeta diversity at day 60 in some patients. T-cell counts and diversity at one year post-transplant came mainly from newly produced T cells. Reportedly, alpha-beta T cells present about two months post-transplant originated from several hundred expanded clones of graft origin.

About this clonotype: The antigen remains undetermined.

The germline V and J ends were trimmed by 3 bases and 6 bases, with 12 bases remaining between them. The germline V gene has CDR1 SEHNR and CDR2 FQNEAQ (reference sequence). The CDR3 length is 14 residues. Unique molecular identifiers were incorporated when the TCRbeta library was constructed. One entry per CDR3 protein, called by TCRdb with MiXCR from the PCR reads. The sample contains 98,000 or so distinct CDR3 sequences, about 25% of which appear only once. The receptor comes from a boy between 2 and 10 years old with acute lymphoblastic leukemia, due to receive a stem cell transplant. The material was PBMCs, obtained before TCRalphabeta/CD19-depleted stem cell transplant. The V call is TRBV7-9, the J call TRBJ2-1, with TRBD1 as a possible D gene (5 bases). CDR3 DNA sequence: TGTGCCAGCAGCTTCCAGGGCCACGTCAATGAGCAGTTCTTC. Encoded protein: CASSFQGHVNEQFF.